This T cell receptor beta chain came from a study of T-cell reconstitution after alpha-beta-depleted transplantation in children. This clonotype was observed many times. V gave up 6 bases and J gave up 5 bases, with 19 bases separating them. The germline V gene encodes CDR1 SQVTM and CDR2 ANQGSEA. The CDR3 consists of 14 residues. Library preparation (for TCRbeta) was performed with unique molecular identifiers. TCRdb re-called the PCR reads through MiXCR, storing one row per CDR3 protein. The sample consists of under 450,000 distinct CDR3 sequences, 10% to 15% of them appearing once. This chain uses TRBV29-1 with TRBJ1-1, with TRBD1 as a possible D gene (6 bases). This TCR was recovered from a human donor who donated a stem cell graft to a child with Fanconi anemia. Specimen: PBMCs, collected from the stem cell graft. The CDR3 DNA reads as TGCAGCGTCCTAGGGGGGCAGGGGTCGACTGAAGCTTTCTTT. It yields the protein CSVLGGQGSTEAFF.